This is a list of T cell receptor beta chains from one sample in a study of T cells in Graves' hyperthyroidism and ophthalmopathy. TCRdb re-analysed the multiplex PCR reads in MiXCR, keeping a single row per CDR3 protein. The sample contains hundreds of thousands of distinct CDR3 sequences, roughly 15% of which appear only once. Sequenced material: blood. The receptors originated from a woman aged 55-70 years with Graves' ophthalmopathy. Each CDR3 is given with its conserved first and last residue. A D gene is named only where the DNA matches it firmly. Clone size is shown for a subset of rows, as once, few, many or a class of expanded clone.

j_call: TRBJ2-4
v_call: TRBV4-2
d_call: .
clone_size: many
cdr3_aa: CASSQDRRGWAGNIQYF
cdr3_nt: TGTGCCAGCAGCCAAGATCGAAGAGGTTGGGCAGGAAACATTCAGTACTTC

j_call: TRBJ1-5
v_call: TRBV19
d_call: .
clone_size: .
cdr3_aa: CASSTGEDYQPQHF
cdr3_nt: TGTGCCAGTAGTACAGGGGAGGACTATCAGCCCCAGCATTTT

j_call: TRBJ1-1
v_call: TRBV5-5
d_call: TRBD1
clone_size: .
cdr3_aa: CASSSDREGTEAFF
cdr3_nt: TGTGCCAGCAGCTCGGACAGGGAGGGGACTGAAGCTTTCTTT

j_call: TRBJ1-2
v_call: TRBV30
d_call: .
clone_size: many
cdr3_aa: CAWSVRRVYGYTF
cdr3_nt: TGTGCCTGGAGTGTACGGAGGGTGTATGGCTACACCTTC

j_call: TRBJ2-7
v_call: TRBV12-3/TRBV12-4
d_call: TRBD2
clone_size: many
cdr3_aa: CASSASSGSSYEQYF
cdr3_nt: TGTGCCAGCAGTGCGTCTAGCGGGAGCTCCTACGAGCAGTACTTC

j_call: TRBJ2-3
v_call: TRBV7-2
d_call: .
clone_size: many
cdr3_aa: CASSVKGVGATQYF
cdr3_nt: TGTGCCAGCAGCGTAAAAGGGGTGGGTGCTACGCAGTATTTT

j_call: TRBJ2-7
v_call: TRBV5-1
d_call: .
clone_size: .
cdr3_aa: CASSPEAGPGDEQYF
cdr3_nt: TGCGCCAGCAGCCCGGAGGCGGGCCCAGGGGATGAGCAGTACTTC

j_call: TRBJ2-2
v_call: TRBV28
d_call: .
clone_size: many
cdr3_aa: CASSLIQGNTGELFF
cdr3_nt: TGTGCCAGCAGTTTGATACAGGGTAACACCGGGGAGCTGTTTTTT

j_call: TRBJ2-2
v_call: TRBV2
d_call: .
clone_size: few
cdr3_aa: CASEQGAGELFF
cdr3_nt: TGTGCCAGCGAACAGGGAGCCGGGGAGCTGTTTTTT

j_call: TRBJ2-1
v_call: TRBV12-3/TRBV12-4
d_call: .
clone_size: many
cdr3_aa: CASSVSSGTFYNEQFF
cdr3_nt: TGTGCCAGCTCAGTTTCGAGCGGTACTTTCTACAATGAGCAGTTCTTC

j_call: TRBJ2-1
v_call: TRBV25-1
d_call: TRBD2
clone_size: .
cdr3_aa: CASSEAGLSGRWNEQFF
cdr3_nt: TGTGCCAGCAGTGAAGCTGGACTAAGCGGGAGGTGGAATGAGCAGTTCTTC

j_call: TRBJ2-1
v_call: TRBV4-2
d_call: TRBD2
clone_size: few
cdr3_aa: CASSARSGRPSYNEQFF
cdr3_nt: TGTGCCAGCAGCGCACGTAGCGGGAGGCCGTCCTACAATGAGCAGTTCTTC

j_call: TRBJ2-3
v_call: TRBV18
d_call: .
clone_size: many
cdr3_aa: CASSPGPDTQYF
cdr3_nt: TGTGCCAGCAGCCCCGGCCCAGATACGCAGTATTTT

j_call: TRBJ1-5
v_call: TRBV28
d_call: .
clone_size: .
cdr3_aa: CASSFRERNQPQHF
cdr3_nt: TGTGCCAGCAGTTTCAGGGAAAGGAATCAGCCCCAGCATTTT

j_call: TRBJ1-2
v_call: TRBV2
d_call: .
clone_size: many
cdr3_aa: CASIYYGYTF
cdr3_nt: TGTGCCAGCATTTACTATGGCTACACCTTC

j_call: TRBJ2-7
v_call: TRBV28
d_call: .
clone_size: many
cdr3_aa: CASSPPGAYYEQYF
cdr3_nt: TGTGCCAGCAGTCCCCCCGGGGCCTACTACGAGCAGTACTTC

j_call: TRBJ2-7
v_call: TRBV5-1
d_call: TRBD2
clone_size: .
cdr3_aa: CASSSQAGGEQYF
cdr3_nt: TGCGCCAGCAGTTCACAAGCGGGAGGGGAGCAGTACTTC